One and the same sample provided the 16 T cell receptor beta chains below, sequenced in a study of OX40 agonist ivuxolimab in advanced cancers. Profiled with immunoSEQ multiplex PCR; TCRdb holds only in-frame clones, not every one. The sample lists 83,000 or so clones, roughly 80% occurring once. The sample was CD4+ or CD8+ T cells sorted from blood, taken in a trial of the OX40 agonist ivuxolimab. Source of these receptors: an adult with an advanced solid tumor such as melanoma, head and neck, liver or kidney cancer.

The CDR3, as DNA: TGTGCCAGCAGTCCCAGGATGAACACTGAAGCTTTCTTT. It yields the protein CASSPRMNTEAFF. V and J are TRBV27 and TRBJ1-1, with no clear D. V shed 5 bases and J shed 0 bases, with 7 bases lying between them. CDR1 is MNHEY and CDR2 is SMNVEV in the germline V gene (reference sequence). The CDR3 runs 13 residues.

The chain carries TRBV19 and TRBJ1-2, with D perhaps TRBD1 (5 bases). V was clipped by 9 bases and J by 6 bases, with 17 bases between them. Germline V CDR1 and CDR2: LNHDA, SQIVND (reference sequence). The CDR3 contains 13 residues. The CDR3 DNA sequence: TGTGCCAGCAACGACCAGGGTAAGGATGGCTACACCTTC. Its translation is CASNDQGKDGYTF.

This chain uses TRBV7-9 with TRBJ1-1, with D unclear. Germline V gene sequence: CDR1 SEHNR, CDR2 FQNEAQ (reference sequence). This CDR3 contains 12 residues. Deletions cut 3 bases from V and 11 bases from J, with 13 bases between. As DNA, the CDR3 is TGTGCCAGCAGCTTCGACTGGCACGAGGCTTTCTTT. Protein sequence: CASSFDWHEAFF.

The V gene is TRBV19, the J gene TRBJ1-4; weak D call: TRBD1 (6 bases). CDR1 is LNHDA and CDR2 is SQIVND in the germline V gene (reference sequence). The CDR3 consists of 16 residues. V was pared by 1 base and J by 7 bases, with 16 bases between. Here the CDR3 reads CASSIGQQGGGEKLFF. The CDR3 DNA reads TGTGCCAGTAGTATAGGTCAACAGGGAGGAGGTGAAAAACTGTTTTTT.

This clone was counted only a few times. The chain is built from TRBV4-3 and TRBJ2-1; no clear D. CDR3 length: 17 amino acids. V lost 0 bases and J lost 6, with 18 bases in between. Germline CDR1 and CDR2: LGHNA and YSLEER. CDR3 bases: TGCGCCAGCAGCCAAGATATAAGTGCAAGAGCTGGCAATGAGCAGTTCTTC. This gives the protein CASSQDISARAGNEQFF.

This clone was counted only a few times. The chain combines TRBV6-6 with TRBJ2-1; D is possibly TRBD2 (5 bases). Germline CDR1 is MNHNY and CDR2 is SVGAGI (reference sequence). The V end lost 2 bases, the J end lost 7 bases, and 12 bases lay between the germline ends. This CDR3 comprises 14 residues. CDR3 amino acids: CASSYNSRGNEQFF. Here the CDR3 DNA reads TGTGCCAGCAGTTACAACTCAAGAGGGAATGAGCAGTTCTTC.

The chain combines TRBV30 with TRBJ1-5; D is undetermined. This CDR3 is 12 amino acids long. V was trimmed by 3 bases and J by 7 bases, leaving 10 bases between them. CDR1 is GTSNPN and CDR2 is SVGIG in the germline V gene (reference sequence). CDR3 DNA: TGTGCCTGGAGAGGTGACGACCAGCCCCAGCATTTT. Its protein product is CAWRGDDQPQHF.

The rearrangement uses TRBV4-2 and TRBJ1-2, with unresolved D. The CDR3 totals 14 residues. Germline loops: CDR1 LGHNA, CDR2 YNFKEQ. V lost 0 bases to trimming and J lost 1 base, with 6 bases between them. The CDR3 bases are TGTGCCAGCAGCCAAGATCGACATAACTATGGCTACACCTTC. Translation: CASSQDRHNYGYTF.

The V call is TRBV9, the J call TRBJ2-7, with unresolved D. From germline, CDR1 is SGDLS and CDR2 YYNGEE. The CDR3 is 13 residues long. Trimming pared 4 bases from V and 3 bases from J, leaving 11 bases between. The CDR3 reads CASSKAPYYEQYF. The CDR3 DNA reads TGTGCCAGCAGCAAGGCCCCTTACTACGAGCAGTACTTC.

The rearrangement joins TRBV29-1 to TRBJ2-1; the D is unclear. Germline CDR1 reads SQVTM; CDR2 reads ANQGSEA. The CDR3 is made up of 10 amino acids. Trimming removed 6 bases from V and 5 bases from J, with 5 bases in between. CDR3 in DNA: TGCAGCGTACTACACAATGAGCAGTTCTTC. It encodes CSVLHNEQFF.

The V call is TRBV7-6, the J call TRBJ2-6; D might be TRBD2 (6 bases). Trimming pared 1 base from V and 2 bases from J, leaving 6 bases between. The germline V gene has CDR1 SGHVS and CDR2 FNYEAQ. The CDR3 covers 15 residues. CDR3 sequence: CASSLGGAGANVLTF. The CDR3 DNA is TGTGCCAGCAGCTTAGGGGGGGCTGGGGCCAACGTCCTGACTTTC.

The chain recombines TRBV4-1 with TRBJ1-5, with no clear D. The CDR3 totals 14 residues. Per the germline V gene, CDR1 is MGHRA and CDR2 is YSYEKL. V was shortened by 0 bases and J by 3 bases, with 6 bases between the two germline ends. CDR3 nucleotide sequence: TGCGCCAGCAGCCAAGAGCTGCTCAATCAGCCCCAGCATTTT. It yields the protein CASSQELLNQPQHF.

This chain joins TRBV7-2 and TRBJ1-3, with 8 bases matching TRBD1. V lost 8 bases and J lost 2; bases outside the gene matches: 14. Looked up from germline, CDR1 is SGHTA and CDR2 is FQGNSA. This CDR3 is 17 amino acids long. The CDR3 loop reads CASLDRGRPVTGNTIYF. The CDR3 coding sequence is TGTGCCAGCCTAGACAGGGGCCGACCTGTTACTGGAAACACCATATATTTT.

This clone was picked up one time. The chain combines TRBV7-9 with TRBJ2-7; no clear D. Germline CDR1 SEHNR, CDR2 FQNEAQ (reference sequence). CDR3 length equals 13 residues. Trimming took 1 base from V and 3 from J, leaving 7 bases between them. Here the CDR3 reads CASSLGFDYEQYF. The DNA for the CDR3 is TGTGCCAGCAGCTTAGGGTTTGACTACGAGCAGTACTTC. The whole variable domain, filled in from reference TRBV7-9 and TRBJ2-7, reads DTGVSQNPRHKITKRGQNVTFRCDPISEHNRLYWYRQTLGQGPEFLTYFQNEAQLEKSRLLSDRFSAERPKGSFSTLEIQRTEQGDSAMYLCASSLGFDYEQYFGPGTRLTVT.

J is TRBJ1-5 and V is TRBV6-1; maybe TRBD1 (6 bases). The V end lost 3 bases, the J end lost 5 bases, and 11 bases lay between the germline ends. The CDR3 contains 14 residues. Germline V lookup: CDR1 MNHNS, CDR2 SASEGT. The CDR3 bases are TGTGCCAGCAGTGACTCCGGGACACATCAGCCCCAGCATTTT. It yields the protein CASSDSGTHQPQHF.

The rearrangement joins TRBV5-1 to TRBJ1-2; no firm D call. V dropped 0 bases and J dropped 4 bases, with 13 bases sitting between them. Germline V gives CDR1 SGHRS, CDR2 YFSETQ. The CDR3 extends over 15 amino acids. The CDR3 region is CASSLDPAVLYGYTF. CDR3 in DNA: TGCGCCAGCAGCTTGGATCCGGCGGTACTCTATGGCTACACCTTC.